These 19 T cell receptor beta chains came from one sample sequenced in a study of human T cells and chemical hapten exposure. The time point here: patch test 1, 2 weeks after DPC sensitization. Treatment reported: therapeutic diphenylcyclopropenone sensitization with weekly scalp DPC. TCRdb redid the calling of the RACE reads with MiXCR, one entry per CDR3 protein. The sample records around 110,000 distinct CDR3 sequences, 9.5% to 13% being singletons. The specimen was whole blood, collected in connection with sensitization to the hapten diphenylcyclopropenone (DPC). The receptors stem from a woman between 45 and 60 years old with alopecia areata. Some clones in this sample may be carry-over from other donors' samples.

The rearrangement links TRBV11-3 to TRBJ2-1; D unclear. The CDR3 loop spans 12 amino acids. V was clipped by 2 bases and J by 9 bases, with 8 bases between them. Germline CDR1 and CDR2: SGHNT and YENEEA. The CDR3 here is CASSLWASEQFF. DNA for the CDR3: TGTGCCAGCAGCTTATGGGCTTCTGAGCAGTTCTTC.

This sequence joins TRBV18 and TRBJ1-3, with unresolved D. Trimming took off 1 base at V and 0 bases at J, with 10 bases between the two ends. CDR3 size: 16 residues. Germline assignment: CDR1 KGHSH and CDR2 LQKENI. This CDR3 is CASSPQPGDSGNTIYF. The CDR3 DNA follows: TGTGCCAGCTCACCACAACCGGGAGACTCTGGAAACACCATATATTTT.

In DNA, the CDR3 is TGTGCCAGCAGTACCGGGACTTTATACGAGCAGTACTTC. Its protein product is CASSTGTLYEQYF. The J gene is TRBJ2-7, the V gene TRBV2; the D gene is possibly TRBD2 (6 bases). The CDR3 spans 13 residues. The V and J ends lost 5 bases and 4 bases respectively, with 12 bases between them. The V gene's germline CDR1 is SNHLY and CDR2 FYNNEI.

The chain joins TRBV5-5 to TRBJ1-2; TRBD1 matches 7 bases. CDR3 length: 14 residues. The germline CDR1 and CDR2 sequences are SGHKS and YYEKEE (reference sequence). V shed 4 bases and J 2 bases; nucleotides not matched to a gene: 5. CDR3 sequence: CASSKNRGNYGYTF. The CDR3 bases are TGTGCCAGCAGCAAGAACAGGGGCAACTATGGCTACACCTTC.

This chain uses TRBV6-5 with TRBJ2-2; a possible D gene is TRBD1 (6 bases). Germline CDR1 and CDR2: MNHEY and SVGAGI. With 4 bases removed from V and 2 bases from J, the gap between germline ends came to 11 bases. The CDR3 length is 15 residues. DNA of the CDR3: TGTGCCAGCAGTTTGACAGGTGTCAACACCGGGGAGCTGTTTTTT. It translates to CASSLTGVNTGELFF.

At least ten counts were recorded for this clonotype. J is TRBJ1-1 and V is TRBV6-5, with D possibly being TRBD1 (5 bases). The V gene's germline CDR1 is MNHEY and CDR2 SVGAGI. V was cut by 4 bases and J by 5 bases, with 14 bases left in between. This CDR3 contains 14 residues. The CDR3: CASSFGTSGTEAFF. The CDR3 bases are TGTGCCAGCAGTTTCGGGACCTCGGGAACTGAAGCTTTCTTT.

There are a few counts of this clonotype. The V gene is TRBV11-3, the J gene TRBJ2-2; D is ambiguous. The CDR3 sequence is 14 residues long. Germline CDR1 reads SGHNT; CDR2 reads YENEEA. Trimming shortened V by 5 bases and J by 5 bases, and 12 bases separated the two germline ends. CDR3 protein: CASSTGPRTGELFF. The CDR3 nucleotides read TGTGCCAGCAGCACCGGACCCCGTACCGGGGAGCTGTTTTTT.

This clonotype was seen only a few times. This sequence joins TRBV27 and TRBJ2-1; D is uncertain. The CDR3 runs 14 residues. The germline gives CDR1 MNHEY, CDR2 SMNVEV (reference sequence). Deletions cut 2 bases from V and 3 bases from J, with 8 bases between. CDR3 region: CASSLRTGYNEQFF. The CDR3 DNA sequence: TGTGCCAGCAGTTTACGGACCGGCTACAATGAGCAGTTCTTC.

The CDR3 region has the DNA TGCAGCGTTGAAGCGGCTTACAATGAGCAGTTCTTC. Translating it yields CSVEAAYNEQFF. The V and J genes are TRBV29-1 and TRBJ2-1; D is uncertain. Germline loops: CDR1 SQVTM, CDR2 ANQGSEA. V lost 1 base to trimming and J lost 4 bases, with 5 bases between them. The CDR3 loop spans 12 amino acids.

The sample holds a few counts of this clonotype. V usage is TRBV12-3 or TRBV12-4 and J usage is TRBJ1-5, with TRBD1 matching 7 bases. V was clipped by 7 bases and J by 0 bases; unmatched bases: 12. This CDR3 region has 17 residues. As DNA, the CDR3 is TGTGCCAGCACCGGGGACAGTCTGATTAATAGCAATCAGCCCCAGCATTTT. Protein sequence: CASTGDSLINSNQPQHF.

The chain recombines TRBV11-2 with TRBJ2-3; no firm D call. Germline V gene sequence: CDR1 SGHAT, CDR2 FQNNGV. V was clipped by 0 bases and J by 2 bases, with 3 bases between them. The CDR3 totals 13 residues. DNA for the CDR3: TGTGCCAGCAGCTTAGACCACACAGATACGCAGTATTTT. This codes for CASSLDHTDTQYF.

The chain employs TRBV3-1 and TRBJ2-1, with D tentatively TRBD1 (5 bases). Per germline, CDR1 LGHDT and CDR2 YNNKEL (reference sequence). V was shortened by 0 bases and J by 9 bases, with 18 bases between the two germline ends. This CDR3 has 16 amino acids. The CDR3 DNA reads TGTGCCAGCAGCCAAGATTACGACAGTCCAAGGGGTGAGCAGTTCTTC. The encoded protein is CASSQDYDSPRGEQFF.

This clonotype came up many times. The V and J genes are TRBV18 and TRBJ2-7, with D perhaps assigned TRBD1 or TRBD2 (5 bases each). Trimming removed 6 bases at V and 6 bases at J, with 15 bases between. CDR1 KGHSH and CDR2 LQKENI come from the germline V gene. CDR3 length: 13 residues. The CDR3 loop is CASSPGHLREQYF. CDR3 nucleotides: TGTGCCAGCTCCCCGGGGCATCTCCGCGAGCAGTACTTC.

This clonotype was picked up many times. The chain combines TRBV11-2 with TRBJ2-1; tentative D call: TRBD2 (5 bases). Trimming removed 3 bases from V and 2 bases from J, with 11 bases in between. Germline lookup yields CDR1 SGHAT and CDR2 FQNNGV. CDR3 size: 15 residues. This chain's CDR3 is CASSLEVGTYNEQFF. In DNA form, the CDR3 reads TGTGCCAGCAGCTTGGAGGTTGGCACCTACAATGAGCAGTTCTTC.

The rearrangement joins TRBV10-3 to TRBJ1-1, with 7 bases aligning to TRBD1. Losses at the gene ends were 4 bases for V and 1 base for J; bases not matched to a gene: 0. The germline CDR1 and CDR2 sequences are ENHRY and SYGVKD. The length of the CDR3 is 13 residues. The CDR3 spells CAISGTGNTEAFF. The CDR3 nucleotides read TGTGCCATCAGTGGGACAGGGAACACTGAAGCTTTCTTT.

This clonotype came up a few times. The J gene is TRBJ1-5, the V gene TRBV28; D call uncertain. The CDR3 is 11 amino acids. Germline CDR1 reads MDHEN; CDR2 reads SYDVKM. Trimming shortened V by 7 bases and J by 4 bases, and 5 bases separated the two germline ends. CDR3 sequence reads: CASMSNQPQHF. The CDR3 DNA follows: TGTGCCAGCATGTCTAATCAGCCCCAGCATTTT.

This clonotype was seen ten or more times. The chain combines TRBV7-2 with TRBJ2-1, with 8 bases that match TRBD2. This CDR3 has 17 residues. The germline V gene has CDR1 SGHTA and CDR2 FQGNSA. Unmatched junction bases numbered 16, after V lost 5 bases and J lost 7 bases. The CDR3 DNA follows: TGTGCCAGCAGCACTCGGGGGGGCAGACTCGCAGGGAATGAGCAGTTCTTC. Its translation: CASSTRGGRLAGNEQFF.

This clonotype was seen only a few times. The chain couples TRBV28 to TRBJ1-3; D not resolved. The ends were cut back, 3 bases at V and 8 bases at J, with 5 bases in the middle. From germline, CDR1 is MDHEN and CDR2 SYDVKM. The CDR3 length is 11 residues. CDR3 sequence: CASSLKYTIYF. DNA of the CDR3: TGTGCCAGCAGTTTGAAATACACCATATATTTT.

This clonotype showed up just a few times. The chain couples TRBV6-2 or TRBV6-3 to TRBJ2-4; 7 bases align to TRBD1. Germline V gene sequence: CDR1 MNHEY, CDR2 SVGEGT. The CDR3 spans 14 residues. V lost 6 bases and J lost 6; bases outside the gene matches: 8. The CDR3 DNA is TGTGCCAGCAGACTCCGGACAGGCCCAAACATTCAGTACTTC. Translation: CASRLRTGPNIQYF.